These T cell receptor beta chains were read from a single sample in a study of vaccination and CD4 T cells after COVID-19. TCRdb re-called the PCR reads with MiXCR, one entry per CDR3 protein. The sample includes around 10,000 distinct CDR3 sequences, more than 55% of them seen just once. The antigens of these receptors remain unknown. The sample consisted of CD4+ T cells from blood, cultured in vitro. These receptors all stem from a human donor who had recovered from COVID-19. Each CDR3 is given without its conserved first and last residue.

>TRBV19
ASSMRGTGVTEAF
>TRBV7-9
ASSLNTFGNTIY
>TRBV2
ASSAAPRVVLH
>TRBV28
ASSFNWGELF
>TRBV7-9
ASSSLADSRTDTQY
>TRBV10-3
AISEGTGGYTGELF
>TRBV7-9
ASSLAPGNRGDYGYT
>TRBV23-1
ASSQSGSSYEQY
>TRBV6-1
ASRREMTVYGYT
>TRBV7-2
ASSLGQGINSPLH
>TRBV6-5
ASSYSRGVDEKLF
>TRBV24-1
ATSDTRDNQPQH
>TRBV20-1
SALERGGSYEQY
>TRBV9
ASSAGTSGGLQETQY
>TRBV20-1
SAQPPTGANALT
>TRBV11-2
ASSALPQGAWTEAF
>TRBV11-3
ASSLGPRSGTDTQY
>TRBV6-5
ASSSGGGYT
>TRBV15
ATSERGYGQH
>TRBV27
ASSSLTSGTRGTQY
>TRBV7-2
ASSPDSSNYGYT
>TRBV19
ASSISGQPNYGYT
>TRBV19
ASMGWSGVGSQPQH
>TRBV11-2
ASSPYRAADTEAF
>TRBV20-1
SARSFPNTGELF